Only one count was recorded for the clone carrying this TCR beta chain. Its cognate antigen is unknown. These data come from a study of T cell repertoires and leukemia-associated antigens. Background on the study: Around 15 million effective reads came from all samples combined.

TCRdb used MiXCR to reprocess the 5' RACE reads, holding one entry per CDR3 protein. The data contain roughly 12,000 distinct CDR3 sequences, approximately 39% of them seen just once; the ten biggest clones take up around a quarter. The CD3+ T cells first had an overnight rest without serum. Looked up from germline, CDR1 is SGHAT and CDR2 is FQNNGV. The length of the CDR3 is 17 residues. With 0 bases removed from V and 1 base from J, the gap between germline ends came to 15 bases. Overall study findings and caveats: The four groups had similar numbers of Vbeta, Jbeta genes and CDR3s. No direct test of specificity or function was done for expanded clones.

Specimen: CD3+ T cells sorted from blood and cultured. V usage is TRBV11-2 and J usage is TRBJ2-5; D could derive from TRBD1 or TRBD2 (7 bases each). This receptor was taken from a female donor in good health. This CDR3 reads CASSLDQGGNIQETQYF. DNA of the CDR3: TGTGCCAGCAGCTTAGATCAGGGGGGGAACATCCAAGAGACCCAGTACTTC.